These 30 T cell receptor beta chains were sequenced from one sample in a study of CD8 T cells in Susac syndrome. RNA was extracted with the RNeasy kit, and a quantity of about 0.45 to 1 ug was reverse transcribed using random hexamers. TCRdb reanalysed the immunoSEQ multiplex PCR reads using MiXCR and keeps one entry per CDR3 protein. This table holds around 140,000 distinct CDR3 sequences, around 80% found once. Specimen: CD8+ T cells from PBMCs. The receptors shown here come from a human donor with multiple sclerosis.

The CDR3 here is CSANFVAGSQETQYF. The CDR3 DNA is TGCAGTGCTAACTTTGTAGCGGGGAGCCAAGAGACCCAGTACTTC. V usage is TRBV20-1 and J usage is TRBJ2-5, with 8 bases that match TRBD2. This CDR3 region has 15 residues. The J segment lost 1 base and the V segment lost 4 bases, leaving 8 bases of the junction unmatched. Germline loops: CDR1 DFQATT, CDR2 SNEGSKA (reference sequence).

This clonotype was found a few times. The CDR3 sequence: CASSEREGNQPQHF. The CDR3 DNA follows: TGCGCCAGCAGCGAGAGGGAAGGCAATCAGCCCCAGCATTTT. The chain is built from TRBV4-1 and TRBJ1-5; D is undetermined. This CDR3 contains 14 residues. Germline CDR1 MGHRA, CDR2 YSYEKL. V was clipped by 5 bases and J by 2 bases, with 10 bases between them.

V and J are TRBV4-1 and TRBJ2-1, with D unclear. Germline V gene sequence: CDR1 MGHRA, CDR2 YSYEKL. The V and J ends lost 3 bases and 0 bases respectively, with 15 bases between them. CDR3 length equals 17 residues. Here the CDR3 reads CASSQTLGRSSYNEQFF. DNA of the CDR3: TGCGCCAGCAGCCAGACGTTAGGGCGTAGCTCCTACAATGAGCAGTTCTTC.

The V and J genes are TRBV7-9 and TRBJ1-4; 9 bases line up with TRBD1. J lost 7 bases, V lost 0 bases, and 0 bases had no gene match. The CDR3 has 14 amino acids. The germline V gene encodes CDR1 SEHNR and CDR2 FQNEAQ (reference sequence). The CDR3 loop reads CASSLADRGEKLFF. DNA of the CDR3: TGTGCCAGCAGCTTAGCGGACAGGGGTGAAAAACTGTTTTTT.

This chain connects TRBV7-6 to TRBJ2-7, with TRBD1 matching 8 bases. CDR3 length: 16 residues. V was clipped by 3 bases and J by 0 bases; unmatched bases: 7. Germline values: CDR1 SGHVS, CDR2 FNYEAQ. Written as DNA, the CDR3 is TGTGCCAGCAGCTTCGGACAGGGATGGGACTCCTACGAGCAGTACTTC. This codes for CASSFGQGWDSYEQYF.

The chain links TRBV4-1 to TRBJ2-5; 8 nucleotides line up with TRBD2. CDR1 is MGHRA, CDR2 YSYEKL, per germline. CDR3 length: 17 amino acids. J lost 4 bases, V lost 4 bases, and 14 bases had no gene match. The CDR3 nucleotides read TGCGCCAGCAGCCGCGGGGTTGAGCGGGGGATCCGAGAGACCCAGTACTTC. This gives the protein CASSRGVERGIRETQYF.

The V call is TRBV7-9, the J call TRBJ2-2; TRBD2 matches 10 bases. The CDR3 spans 17 residues. Germline CDR1 reads SEHNR; CDR2 reads FQNEAQ (reference sequence). With 1 base clipped from V and 6 bases from J, the junction kept 8 bases outside the gene matches. This CDR3 reads CASSLDHWGLAPGELFF. The CDR3 coding sequence is TGTGCCAGCAGCTTAGATCATTGGGGACTAGCGCCCGGGGAGCTGTTTTTT.

The chain uses TRBV11-2 and TRBJ2-1; D possibly uses TRBD1 or TRBD2 (5 bases each). The CDR3 runs to 11 residues. Germline-derived CDR1 and CDR2 are SGHAT and FQNNGV. V shed 6 bases and J shed 12 bases, with 12 bases lying between them. DNA of the CDR3: TGTGCCAGCAGGGACATGAGGGGGCAGTTCTTC. Protein sequence: CASRDMRGQFF. Supplemented by reference TRBV11-2 and TRBJ2-1, the full variable domain reads EAGVAQSPRYKIIEKRQSVAFWCNPISGHATLYWYQQILGQGPKLLIQFQNNGVVDDSQLPKDRFSAERLKGVDSTLKIQPAKLEDSAVYLCASRDMRGQFFGPGTRLTVL.

This clonotype was counted a few times. At one end, the junction sequence differs from germline, possibly due to a read error. The V call is TRBV7-3, the J call TRBJ1-2; 9 bases align to TRBD1. Germline CDR1 is SGHTA and CDR2 is FQGTGA. This CDR3 contains 16 residues. This chain's CDR3 is CASSLTSGQGVHGYTF. The CDR3 nucleotides are TGTGCCAGCAGCCTAACATCGGGACAGGGAGTCCATGGCTACACCTTC.

The rearrangement uses TRBV19 and TRBJ2-1; D is uncertain. This CDR3 has 13 residues. The V gene lost 3 bases and the J gene lost 2 bases, with 5 bases spanning the gap. The germline V gene has CDR1 LNHDA and CDR2 SQIVND (reference sequence). The CDR3 DNA sequence: TGTGCCAGTAGTATGCATGCCTACAATGAGCAGTTCTTC. Translated: CASSMHAYNEQFF.

The chain couples TRBV18 to TRBJ1-1; D is unresolved. Germline values: CDR1 KGHSH, CDR2 LQKENI. The CDR3 is 14 residues long. Between the trimmed V and J ends, which lost 0 bases and 5 bases, there was a span of 10 bases. The CDR3 DNA reads TGTGCCAGCTCACCACCTACAGATAAGACTGAAGCTTTCTTT. Amino acids: CASSPPTDKTEAFF.

The J gene is TRBJ2-2, the V gene TRBV30; D is undetermined. The CDR3 contains 12 residues. The germline V gene encodes CDR1 GTSNPN and CDR2 SVGIG (reference sequence). V lost 0 bases and J 4 bases, leaving 3 bases between the germline ends. The DNA for the CDR3 is TGTGCCTGGAGTGTACGCACCGGGGAGCTGTTTTTT. It codes for CAWSVRTGELFF.

This chain joins TRBV7-9 and TRBJ2-3, with D unclear. This CDR3 has 16 amino acids. Trimming took off 4 bases at V and 0 bases at J, with 14 bases between the two ends. Germline V gene lookup returns CDR1 SEHNR and CDR2 FQNEAQ (reference sequence). In DNA form, the CDR3 reads TGTGCCAGCAGCTACCCTCTGGACGGGAGCACAGATACGCAGTATTTT. Translated: CASSYPLDGSTDTQYF.

This clonotype has more than one count but fewer than ten. The chain couples TRBV7-9 to TRBJ2-2; TRBD2 aligns across 13 bases. Trimming at V came to 5 bases and at J to 1 base, leaving 4 bases not matched to a gene. This CDR3 has 17 amino acids. Germline CDR1 SEHNR, CDR2 FQNEAQ (reference sequence). DNA of the CDR3: TGTGCCAGCAGCCCCCGACTAGCGGGGGGGAACACCGGGGAGCTGTTTTTT. It yields the protein CASSPRLAGGNTGELFF.

V gene TRBV11-1 combines with J gene TRBJ2-2; D remains ambiguous. The CDR3 is 14 residues long. V was clipped by 7 bases and J by 2 bases, with 11 bases between them. Germline lookup yields CDR1 SGHAT and CDR2 FQDESV (reference sequence). In DNA, the CDR3 is TGTGCCAGCACCTCGGGCCTAAACACCGGGGAGCTGTTTTTT. It yields the protein CASTSGLNTGELFF.

The rearrangement links TRBV5-4 to TRBJ2-6; D is possibly TRBD1 (6 bases). Trimming stripped 0 bases from V and 0 bases from J, with 10 bases between. The CDR3 covers 17 residues. Per the germline V gene, CDR1 is SGHNT and CDR2 is YYREEE (reference sequence). CDR3 protein: CASSLVRTDSGANVLTF. In DNA, the CDR3 is TGTGCCAGCAGCTTGGTGAGGACAGACTCTGGGGCCAACGTCCTGACTTTC.

J is TRBJ2-3 and V is TRBV27; D perhaps matches TRBD2 (5 bases). The length of the CDR3 is 14 residues. Germline-derived CDR1 and CDR2 are MNHEY and SMNVEV (reference sequence). Trimming cost V 0 bases and J 5 bases, with 9 bases left between them. The CDR3: CASSLSPRGDTQYF. In DNA, the CDR3 is TGTGCCAGCAGTTTATCCCCTCGGGGAGATACGCAGTATTTT.

V gene TRBV2 combines with J gene TRBJ2-7; 7 positions match TRBD1. This CDR3 is built from 14 residues. Germline CDR1 is SNHLY and CDR2 is FYNNEI. The trim removed 7 bases at V and 2 bases at J, leaving 8 bases unmatched. In DNA, the CDR3 is TGTGCCAGCATGGTCGAGACAGGGACCTACGAGCAGTACTTC. It encodes CASMVETGTYEQYF.

The chain combines TRBV27 with TRBJ2-1; perhaps D is TRBD1 or TRBD2 (5 bases each). The V gene lost 3 bases and the J gene lost 8 bases, with 11 bases spanning the gap. The CDR3 is 13 residues long. CDR1 and CDR2 (germline): MNHEY, SMNVEV (reference sequence). The CDR3 nucleotides read TGTGCCAGCAGTTTCTCCGTGGGGGATGAGCAGTTCTTC. Translating gives CASSFSVGDEQFF.

This chain links TRBV27 with TRBJ1-1; D call uncertain. V was clipped by 3 bases and J by 1 base, with 6 bases between them. The CDR3 covers 13 residues. CDR1 and CDR2 from the germline V gene are MNHEY and SMNVEV (reference sequence). This CDR3 is CASSFYQNTEAFF. CDR3 DNA sequence: TGTGCCAGCAGTTTTTACCAGAACACTGAAGCTTTCTTT.

V usage is TRBV7-9 and J usage is TRBJ1-6; 7 bases line up with TRBD1. Trimming cost V 1 base and J 8 bases; bases outside gene matches: 5. CDR3 size: 15 residues. The germline V gene has CDR1 SEHNR and CDR2 FQNEAQ (reference sequence). CDR3 residues: CASSLGPGQYSPLHF. The CDR3 coding sequence is TGTGCCAGCAGCTTAGGCCCGGGACAGTATTCACCCCTCCACTTT.

The V and J genes are TRBV6-1 and TRBJ2-3; perhaps TRBD2 as D (6 bases). The V end was cut by 6 bases, the J end by 2 bases, with 24 bases between. Germline V gene data show CDR1 as MNHNS and CDR2 as SASEGT. The CDR3 loop spans 18 amino acids. The CDR3 spells CASSPQPHLGTYTDTQYF. Here the CDR3 DNA reads TGTGCCAGCAGCCCCCAGCCCCACCTAGGGACTTACACAGATACGCAGTATTTT.

CDR3 sequence (DNA): TGTGCCAGCAGCGTAGGGCCCAGTAGCTCCTACAATGAGCAGTTCTTC. Encoded protein: CASSVGPSSSYNEQFF. The rearrangement uses TRBV9 and TRBJ2-1; D gene ambiguous. The V and J ends lost 0 bases and 0 bases respectively, with 10 bases between them. This CDR3 is built from 16 residues. Per the germline V gene, CDR1 is SGDLS and CDR2 is YYNGEE.

The chain carries TRBV6-5 and TRBJ2-1, with D perhaps matching TRBD2 (5 bases). From germline, CDR1 is MNHEY and CDR2 SVGAGI. The CDR3 is made up of 15 amino acids. Trimming took off 2 bases at V and 8 bases at J, with 16 bases between the two ends. The CDR3 spells CASSYPNTGRDEQFF. Written as DNA, the CDR3 is TGTGCCAGCAGTTACCCAAACACGGGAAGGGATGAGCAGTTCTTC.

This clonotype was seen a handful of times. V usage is TRBV19 and J usage is TRBJ1-1; D uncertain. This CDR3 comprises 12 residues. V lost 5 bases, J lost 1 base, and 5 bases lay in between. Germline V gives CDR1 LNHDA, CDR2 SQIVND (reference sequence). The CDR3, as DNA: TGTGCCAGTAGTTACGGGAACACTGAAGCTTTCTTT. Its translation: CASSYGNTEAFF. Together with reference TRBV19 and TRBJ1-1, the CDR3 gives the full variable domain: DGGITQSPKYLFRKEGQNVTLSCEQNLNHDAMYWYRQDPGQGLRLIYYSQIVNDFQKGDIAEGYSVSREKKESFPLTVTSAQKNPTAFYLCASSYGNTEAFFGQGTRLTVV.

This chain connects TRBV7-9 to TRBJ2-7; 9 bases line up with TRBD2. There are 15 residues in the CDR3. Germline lookup yields CDR1 SEHNR and CDR2 FQNEAQ (reference sequence). Unmatched junction bases numbered 9, after V lost 8 bases and J lost 1 base. This CDR3 is CASGPGTSPSYEQYV. The CDR3 nucleotides read TGTGCCAGCGGCCCCGGGACTAGCCCTTCCTACGAGCAGTACGTC.

The genes are TRBV5-4 and TRBJ1-2; D unresolved. The CDR3 covers 15 residues. V lost 0 bases, J lost 0 bases, and 9 bases lay in between. The germline CDR1 and CDR2 sequences are SGHNT and YYREEE (reference sequence). CDR3 nucleotide sequence: TGTGCCAGCAGCTTGGACGGAGGAGCTAACTATGGCTACACCTTC. Protein sequence: CASSLDGGANYGYTF.

In its sample, this clonotype was seen a few times. The chain couples TRBV4-1 to TRBJ2-1; 13 nucleotides agree with TRBD2. Germline V gene data show CDR1 as MGHRA and CDR2 as YSYEKL. V lost 0 bases to trimming and J lost 8 bases; unmatched junction nucleotides: 1. This CDR3 region has 15 residues. CDR3 loop: CASSQDGLAGDEQFF. The CDR3 DNA follows: TGCGCCAGCAGCCAAGATGGACTAGCGGGAGATGAGCAGTTCTTC.

The chain couples TRBV12-3 or TRBV12-4 to TRBJ2-3, with TRBD2 identical over 9 bases. The CDR3 is 16 amino acids. V lost 2 bases and J lost 2; bases outside the gene matches: 5. The CDR3 DNA reads as TGTGCCAGCAGTTTAACGCTAGCGGGGAACACAGATACGCAGTATTTT. Its translation is CASSLTLAGNTDTQYF.

V and J are TRBV11-2 and TRBJ1-1; D perhaps matches TRBD1 (5 bases). The germline V and J ends were trimmed by 5 bases and 10 bases, with 26 bases remaining between them. Germline V gene data show CDR1 as SGHAT and CDR2 as FQNNGV. This CDR3 is 16 amino acids long. For the CDR3, the DNA is TGTGCCAGCAGCGCCCTGCTTAATATGGGGCGGGGGATAGCTTTCTTT. This translates into CASSALLNMGRGIAFF.